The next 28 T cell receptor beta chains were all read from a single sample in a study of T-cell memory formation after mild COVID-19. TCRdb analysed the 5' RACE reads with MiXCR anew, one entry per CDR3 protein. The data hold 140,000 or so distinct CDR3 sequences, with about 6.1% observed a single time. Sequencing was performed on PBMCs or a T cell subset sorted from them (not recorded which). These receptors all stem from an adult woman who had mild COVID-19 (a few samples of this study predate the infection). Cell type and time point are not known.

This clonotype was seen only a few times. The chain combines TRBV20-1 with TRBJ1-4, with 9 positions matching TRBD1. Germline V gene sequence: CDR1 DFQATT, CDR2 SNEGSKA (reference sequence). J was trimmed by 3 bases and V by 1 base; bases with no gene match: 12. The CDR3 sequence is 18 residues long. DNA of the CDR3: TGCAGTGCTAGAGGGCCACCGGGACAGGGCTCGGCTAATGAAAAACTGTTTTTT. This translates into CSARGPPGQGSANEKLFF.

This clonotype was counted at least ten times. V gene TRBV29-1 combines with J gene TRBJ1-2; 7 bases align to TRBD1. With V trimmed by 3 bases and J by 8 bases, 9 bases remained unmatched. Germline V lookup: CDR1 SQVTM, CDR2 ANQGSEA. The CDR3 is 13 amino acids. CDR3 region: CSVETGRFGGYTF. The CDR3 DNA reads TGCAGCGTTGAGACAGGGAGGTTTGGGGGCTACACCTTC.

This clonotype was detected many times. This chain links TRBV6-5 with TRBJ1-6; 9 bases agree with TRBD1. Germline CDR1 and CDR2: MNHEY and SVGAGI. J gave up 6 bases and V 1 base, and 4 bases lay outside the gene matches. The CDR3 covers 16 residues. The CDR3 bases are TGTGCCAGCAGTTACTACCCGGGACAGGGTAATTCACCCCTCCACTTT. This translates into CASSYYPGQGNSPLHF.

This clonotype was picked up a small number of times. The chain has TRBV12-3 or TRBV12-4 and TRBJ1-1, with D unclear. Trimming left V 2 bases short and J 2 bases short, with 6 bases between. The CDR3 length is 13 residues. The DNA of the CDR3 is TGTGCCAGCAGTTTACGGCCTAACACTGAAGCTTTCTTT. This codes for CASSLRPNTEAFF.

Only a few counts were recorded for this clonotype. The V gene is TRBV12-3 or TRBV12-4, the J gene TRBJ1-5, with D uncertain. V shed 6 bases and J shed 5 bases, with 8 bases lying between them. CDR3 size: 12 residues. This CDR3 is CASRAGYQPQHF. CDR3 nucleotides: TGTGCCAGCAGAGCCGGTTATCAGCCCCAGCATTTT.

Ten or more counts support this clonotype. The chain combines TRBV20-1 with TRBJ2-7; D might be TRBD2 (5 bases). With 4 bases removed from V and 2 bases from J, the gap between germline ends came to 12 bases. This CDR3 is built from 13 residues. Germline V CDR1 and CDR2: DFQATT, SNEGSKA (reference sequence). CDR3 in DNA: TGCAGTGCTACGGACGGGGAGCCCTACGAGCAGTACTTC. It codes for CSATDGEPYEQYF.

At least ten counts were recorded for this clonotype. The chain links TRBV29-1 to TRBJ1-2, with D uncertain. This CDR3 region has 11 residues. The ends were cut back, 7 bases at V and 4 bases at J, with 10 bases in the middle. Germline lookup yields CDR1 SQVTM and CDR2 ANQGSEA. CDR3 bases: TGCAGCGAAGGACGGGCCTATGGCTACACCTTC. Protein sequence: CSEGRAYGYTF. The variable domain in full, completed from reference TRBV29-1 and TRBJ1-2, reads SAVISQKPSRDICQRGTSLTIQCQVDSQVTMMFWYRQQPGQSLTLIATANQGSEATYESGFVIDKFPISRPNLTFSTLTVSNMSPEDSSIYLCSEGRAYGYTFGSGTRLTVV.

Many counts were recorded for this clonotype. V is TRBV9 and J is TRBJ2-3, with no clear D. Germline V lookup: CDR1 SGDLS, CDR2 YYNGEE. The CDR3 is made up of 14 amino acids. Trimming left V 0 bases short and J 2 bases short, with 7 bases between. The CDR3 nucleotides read TGTGCCAGCAGCGTAGGCCGTGTCACAGATACGCAGTATTTT. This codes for CASSVGRVTDTQYF.

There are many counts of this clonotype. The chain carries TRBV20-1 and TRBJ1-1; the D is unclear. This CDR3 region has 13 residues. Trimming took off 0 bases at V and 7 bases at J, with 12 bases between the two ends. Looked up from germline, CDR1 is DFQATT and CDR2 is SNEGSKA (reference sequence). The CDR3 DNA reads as TGCAGTGCTAGAGATTCTGGGGTTGGTGAAGCTTTCTTT. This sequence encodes CSARDSGVGEAFF.

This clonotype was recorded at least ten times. The DNA for the CDR3 is TGTGCCAGCAGTTTAGGCGGACAGGGAAATAGTCGGAGGACCTTC. The encoded protein is CASSLGGQGNSRRTF. This sequence joins TRBV12-3 or TRBV12-4 and TRBJ1-2, with TRBD1 matching 8 bases. V lost 1 base to trimming and J lost 14 bases; unmatched junction nucleotides: 15. This CDR3 is 15 amino acids long.

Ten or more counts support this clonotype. CDR3 residues: CASSPKSPGSYNEQFF. CDR3 DNA sequence: TGTGCCAGCAGCCCAAAGTCCCCAGGCTCCTACAATGAGCAGTTCTTC. V usage is TRBV7-2 and J usage is TRBJ2-1; no clear D. The CDR3 spans 16 residues. The V end was cut by 5 bases, the J end by 0 bases, with 14 bases between. The germline V gene has CDR1 SGHTA and CDR2 FQGNSA.

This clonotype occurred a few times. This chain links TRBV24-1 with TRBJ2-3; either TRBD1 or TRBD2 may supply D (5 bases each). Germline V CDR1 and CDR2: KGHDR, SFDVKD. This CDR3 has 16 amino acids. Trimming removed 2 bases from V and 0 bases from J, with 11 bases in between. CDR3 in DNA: TGTGCCACCAGTGATTACCGGGACGGTAGCACAGATACGCAGTATTTT. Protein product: CATSDYRDGSTDTQYF.

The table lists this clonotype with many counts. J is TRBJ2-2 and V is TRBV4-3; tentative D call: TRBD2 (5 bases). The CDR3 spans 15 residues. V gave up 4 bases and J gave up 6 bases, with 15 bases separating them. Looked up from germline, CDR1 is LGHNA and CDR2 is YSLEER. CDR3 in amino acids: CASSPHEGSPGELFF. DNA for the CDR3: TGCGCCAGCAGCCCTCATGAGGGATCCCCCGGGGAGCTGTTTTTT.

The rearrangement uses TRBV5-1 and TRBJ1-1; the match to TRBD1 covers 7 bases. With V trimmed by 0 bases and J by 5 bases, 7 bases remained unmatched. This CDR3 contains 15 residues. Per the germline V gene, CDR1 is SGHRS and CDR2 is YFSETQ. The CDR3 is CASSLEGAGSTEAFF. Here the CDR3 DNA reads TGCGCCAGCAGCTTGGAGGGGGCAGGGTCTACTGAAGCTTTCTTT.

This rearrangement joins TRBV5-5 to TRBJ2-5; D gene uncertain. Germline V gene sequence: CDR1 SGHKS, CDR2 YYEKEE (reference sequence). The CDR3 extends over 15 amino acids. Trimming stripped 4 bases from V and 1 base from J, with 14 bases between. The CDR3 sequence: CASSQVWGIQETQYF. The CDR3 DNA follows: TGTGCCAGCAGCCAAGTGTGGGGTATCCAAGAGACCCAGTACTTC.

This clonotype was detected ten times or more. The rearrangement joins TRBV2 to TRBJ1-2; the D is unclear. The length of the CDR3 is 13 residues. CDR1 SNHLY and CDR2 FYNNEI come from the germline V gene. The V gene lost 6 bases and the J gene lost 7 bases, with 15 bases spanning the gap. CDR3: CASRAETVGGYTF. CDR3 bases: TGTGCCAGCAGGGCTGAGACTGTGGGTGGCTACACCTTC.

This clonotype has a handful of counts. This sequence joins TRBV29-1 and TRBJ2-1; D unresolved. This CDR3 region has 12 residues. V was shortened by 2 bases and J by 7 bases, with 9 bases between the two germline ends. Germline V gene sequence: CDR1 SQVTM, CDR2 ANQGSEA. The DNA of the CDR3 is TGCAGCGTTGAACCCCACGCGAATGAGCAGTTCTTC. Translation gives CSVEPHANEQFF.

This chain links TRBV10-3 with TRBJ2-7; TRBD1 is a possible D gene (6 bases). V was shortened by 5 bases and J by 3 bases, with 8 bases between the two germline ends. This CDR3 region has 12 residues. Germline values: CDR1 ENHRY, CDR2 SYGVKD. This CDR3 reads CAISPTGYEQYV. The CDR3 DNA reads TGTGCCATCAGTCCGACAGGCTACGAGCAGTACGTC.

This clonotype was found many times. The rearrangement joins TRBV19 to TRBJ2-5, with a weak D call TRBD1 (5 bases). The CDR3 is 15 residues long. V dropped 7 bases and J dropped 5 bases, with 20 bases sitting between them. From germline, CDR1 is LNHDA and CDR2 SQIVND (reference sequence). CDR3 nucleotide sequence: TGTGCCAGTACAGACCGAAAGGGGAACACGGAGACCCAGTACTTC. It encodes CASTDRKGNTETQYF.

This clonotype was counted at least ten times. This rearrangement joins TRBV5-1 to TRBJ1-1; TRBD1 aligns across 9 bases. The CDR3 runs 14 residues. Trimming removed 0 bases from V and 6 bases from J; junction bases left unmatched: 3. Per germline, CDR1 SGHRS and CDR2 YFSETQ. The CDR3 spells CASSLGWDRAEAFF. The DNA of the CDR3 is TGCGCCAGCAGCTTGGGCTGGGACAGGGCTGAAGCTTTCTTT.

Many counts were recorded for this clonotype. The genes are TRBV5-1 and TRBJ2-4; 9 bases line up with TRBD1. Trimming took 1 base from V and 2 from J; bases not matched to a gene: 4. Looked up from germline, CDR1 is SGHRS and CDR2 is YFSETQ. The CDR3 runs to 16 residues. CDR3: CASSLTGGMTKNIQYF. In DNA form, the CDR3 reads TGCGCCAGCAGCTTGACAGGGGGCATGACCAAAAACATTCAGTACTTC. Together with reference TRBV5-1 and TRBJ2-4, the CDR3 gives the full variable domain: KAGVTQTPRYLIKTRGQQVTLSCSPISGHRSVSWYQQTPGQGLQFLFEYFSETQRNKGNFPGRFSGRQFSNSRSEMNVSTLELGDSALYLCASSLTGGMTKNIQYFGAGTRLSVL.

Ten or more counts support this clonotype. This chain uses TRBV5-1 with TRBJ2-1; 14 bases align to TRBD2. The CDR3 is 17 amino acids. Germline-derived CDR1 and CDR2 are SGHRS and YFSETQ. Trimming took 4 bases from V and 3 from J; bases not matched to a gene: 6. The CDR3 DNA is TGCGCCAGCAGCCATACGGGACTAGCGGGGGTCTACAATGAGCAGTTCTTC. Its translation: CASSHTGLAGVYNEQFF.

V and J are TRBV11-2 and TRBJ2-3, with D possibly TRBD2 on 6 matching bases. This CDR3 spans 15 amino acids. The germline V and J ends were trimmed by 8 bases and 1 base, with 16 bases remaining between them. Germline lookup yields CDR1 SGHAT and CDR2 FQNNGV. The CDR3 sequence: CASAFDSGGTDTQYF. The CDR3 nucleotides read TGTGCCAGCGCCTTTGACTCGGGAGGCACAGATACGCAGTATTTT.

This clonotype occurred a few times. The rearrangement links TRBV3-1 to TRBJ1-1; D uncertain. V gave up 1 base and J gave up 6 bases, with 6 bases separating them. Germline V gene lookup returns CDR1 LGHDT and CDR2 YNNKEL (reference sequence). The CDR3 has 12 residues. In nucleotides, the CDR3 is TGTGCCAGCAGCCAAGGACGATCTGAAGCTTTCTTT. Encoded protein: CASSQGRSEAFF.

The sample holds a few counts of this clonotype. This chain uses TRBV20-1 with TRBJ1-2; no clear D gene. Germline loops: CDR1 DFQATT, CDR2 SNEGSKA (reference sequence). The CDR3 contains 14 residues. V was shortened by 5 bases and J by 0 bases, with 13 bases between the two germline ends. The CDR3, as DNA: TGCAGTGCTCCAGCGCTGCAGTCTAACTATGGCTACACCTTC. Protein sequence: CSAPALQSNYGYTF.

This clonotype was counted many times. CDR3 amino acids: CASSPGTGVNYGYTF. In DNA, the CDR3 is TGTGCCAGCAGTCCGGGCACAGGGGTAAACTATGGCTACACCTTC. The gene calls are TRBV7-2 and TRBJ1-2; 7 positions agree with TRBD1. Germline V gene sequence: CDR1 SGHTA, CDR2 FQGNSA. V gave up 6 bases and J gave up 2 bases; unmatched junction bases: 9. The CDR3 length is 15 residues. The full variable domain, in which reference TRBV7-2 and TRBJ1-2 provide the parts outside the CDR3, is GAGVSQSPSNKVTEKGKDVELRCDPISGHTALYWYRQSLGQGLEFLIYFQGNSAPDKSGLPSDRFSAERTGGSVSTLTIQRTQQEDSAVYLCASSPGTGVNYGYTFGSGTRLTVV.

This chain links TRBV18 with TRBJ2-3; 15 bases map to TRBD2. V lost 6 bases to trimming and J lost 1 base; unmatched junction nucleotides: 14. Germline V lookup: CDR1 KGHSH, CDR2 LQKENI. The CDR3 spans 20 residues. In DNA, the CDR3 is TGTGCCAGCTCGCCCGGGTGGACTAGCGGGAGGGCCCTTCGCACAGATACGCAGTATTTT. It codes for CASSPGWTSGRALRTDTQYF.

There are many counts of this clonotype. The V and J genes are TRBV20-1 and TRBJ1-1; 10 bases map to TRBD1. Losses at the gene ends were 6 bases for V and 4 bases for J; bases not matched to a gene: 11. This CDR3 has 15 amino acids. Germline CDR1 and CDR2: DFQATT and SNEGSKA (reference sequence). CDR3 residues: CSASDRGTLVTEAFF. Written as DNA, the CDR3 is TGCAGTGCCTCGGACAGGGGGACTTTGGTCACTGAAGCTTTCTTT.